This paragraph covers one TCR beta chain sequence. It was with random hexamers that 0.5 to 1 ug RNA was reverse transcribed. The authors amplified TCR beta CDR3 across 54 Vbeta and 13 Jbeta using immunoSEQ multiplex PCR. TCRdb fed the immunoSEQ multiplex PCR reads into MiXCR, producing one record per CDR3 protein. The data hold about 190,000 distinct CDR3 sequences, with 95% observed a single time. These data are taken from a study of CD8 T cells in Susac syndrome. The receptor comes from a human donor with Susac syndrome. The sequenced sample was CD4+ T cells from PBMCs.

The DNA of the CDR3 is TGTGCCAGCAGCGTAGATGGCAGGGTGGCCTATGGCTACACCTTC. This encodes CASSVDGRVAYGYTF. The chain combines TRBV9 with TRBJ1-2; D might be TRBD1 (5 bases). The CDR3 totals 15 residues. V shed 0 bases and J shed 4 bases, with 13 bases lying between them. Germline values: CDR1 SGDLS, CDR2 YYNGEE.